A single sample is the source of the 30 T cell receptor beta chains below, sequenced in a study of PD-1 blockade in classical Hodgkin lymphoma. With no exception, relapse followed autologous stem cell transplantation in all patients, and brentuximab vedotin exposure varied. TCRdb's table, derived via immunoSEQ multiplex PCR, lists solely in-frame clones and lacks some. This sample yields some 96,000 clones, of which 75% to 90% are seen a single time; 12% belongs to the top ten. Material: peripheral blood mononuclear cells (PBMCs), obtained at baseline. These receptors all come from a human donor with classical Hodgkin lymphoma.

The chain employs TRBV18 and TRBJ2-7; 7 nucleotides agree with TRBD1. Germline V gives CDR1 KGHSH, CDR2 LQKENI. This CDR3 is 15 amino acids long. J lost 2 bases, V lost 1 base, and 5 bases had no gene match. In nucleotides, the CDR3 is TGTGCCAGCTCACCACAACGGGACAGTACCTACGAGCAGTACTTC. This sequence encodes CASSPQRDSTYEQYF.

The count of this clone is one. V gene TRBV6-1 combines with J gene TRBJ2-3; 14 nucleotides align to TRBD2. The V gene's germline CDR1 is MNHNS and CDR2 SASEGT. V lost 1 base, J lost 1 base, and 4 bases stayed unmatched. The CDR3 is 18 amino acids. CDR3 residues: CASSEGRLAGGRTDTQYF. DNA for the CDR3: TGTGCCAGCAGTGAAGGAAGACTAGCGGGAGGGCGCACAGATACGCAGTATTTT.

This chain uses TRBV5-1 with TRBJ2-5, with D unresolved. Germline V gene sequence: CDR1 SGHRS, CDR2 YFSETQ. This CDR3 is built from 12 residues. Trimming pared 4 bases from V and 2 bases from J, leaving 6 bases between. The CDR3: CASSQEQETQYF. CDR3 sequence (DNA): TGCGCCAGCAGCCAAGAACAAGAGACCCAGTACTTC. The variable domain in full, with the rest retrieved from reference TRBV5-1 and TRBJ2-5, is KAGVTQTPRYLIKTRGQQVTLSCSPISGHRSVSWYQQTPGQGLQFLFEYFSETQRNKGNFPGRFSGRQFSNSRSEMNVSTLELGDSALYLCASSQEQETQYFGPGTRLLVL.

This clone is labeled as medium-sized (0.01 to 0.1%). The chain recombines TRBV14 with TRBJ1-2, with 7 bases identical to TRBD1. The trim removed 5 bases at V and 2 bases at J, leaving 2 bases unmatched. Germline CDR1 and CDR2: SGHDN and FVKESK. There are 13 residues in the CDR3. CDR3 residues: CASSGDSNYGYTF. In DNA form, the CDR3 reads TGTGCCAGCAGCGGGGACAGCAACTATGGCTACACCTTC. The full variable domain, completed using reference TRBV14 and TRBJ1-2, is EAGVTQFPSHSVIEKGQTVTLRCDPISGHDNLYWYRRVMGKEIKFLLHFVKESKQDESGMPNNRFLAERTGGTYSTLKVQPAELEDSGVYFCASSGDSNYGYTFGSGTRLTVV.

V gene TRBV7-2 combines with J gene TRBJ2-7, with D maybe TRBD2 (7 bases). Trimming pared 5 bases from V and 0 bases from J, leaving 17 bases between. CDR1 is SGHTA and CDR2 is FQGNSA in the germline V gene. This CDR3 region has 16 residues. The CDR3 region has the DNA TGTGCCAGCAGCGGGGGGGCAGGGCGACCCTCCTACGAGCAGTACTTC. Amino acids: CASSGGAGRPSYEQYF.

The DNA for the CDR3 is TGTGCCAGCAGCCAACCGGGACTAGCGGGAGATACGCAGTATTTT. Encoded protein: CASSQPGLAGDTQYF. The chain carries TRBV5-4 and TRBJ2-3; TRBD2 agrees at 12 bases. Germline loops: CDR1 SGHNT, CDR2 YYREEE (reference sequence). With V trimmed by 4 bases and J by 5 bases, 5 bases remained unmatched. This CDR3 has 15 amino acids.

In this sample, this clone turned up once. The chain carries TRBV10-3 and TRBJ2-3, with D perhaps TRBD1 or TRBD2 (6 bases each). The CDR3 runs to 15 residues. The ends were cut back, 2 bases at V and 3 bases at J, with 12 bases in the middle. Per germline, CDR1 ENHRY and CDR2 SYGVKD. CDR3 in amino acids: CAISERGDETDTQYF. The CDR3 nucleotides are TGTGCCATCAGTGAGAGGGGGGACGAAACAGATACGCAGTATTTT.

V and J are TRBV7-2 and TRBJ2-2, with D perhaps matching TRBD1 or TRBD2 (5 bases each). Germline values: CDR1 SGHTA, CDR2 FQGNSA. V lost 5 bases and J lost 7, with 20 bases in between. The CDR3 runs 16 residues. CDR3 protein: CASSPRGTFGIGELFF. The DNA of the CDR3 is TGTGCCAGCAGCCCCCGTGGGACCTTTGGGATCGGGGAGCTGTTTTTT.

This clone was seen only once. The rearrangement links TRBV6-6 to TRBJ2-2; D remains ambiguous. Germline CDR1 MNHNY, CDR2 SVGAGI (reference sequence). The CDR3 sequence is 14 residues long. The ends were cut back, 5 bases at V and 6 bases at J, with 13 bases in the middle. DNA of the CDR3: TGTGCCAGCAGTCTGGGCGGTGCGGCCGGGGAGCTGTTTTTT. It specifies CASSLGGAAGELFF.

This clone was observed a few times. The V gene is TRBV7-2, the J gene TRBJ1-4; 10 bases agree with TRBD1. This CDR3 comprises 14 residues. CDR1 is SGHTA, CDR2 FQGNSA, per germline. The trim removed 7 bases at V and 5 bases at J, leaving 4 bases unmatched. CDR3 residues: CASTPDRGNEKLFF. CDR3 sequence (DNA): TGTGCCAGCACCCCGGACAGGGGGAATGAAAAACTGTTTTTT.

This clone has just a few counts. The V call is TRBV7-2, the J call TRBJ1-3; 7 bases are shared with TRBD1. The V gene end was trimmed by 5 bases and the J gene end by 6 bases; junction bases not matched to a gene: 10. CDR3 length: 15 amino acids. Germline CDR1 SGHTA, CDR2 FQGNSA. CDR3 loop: CASSAQQGRENTIYF. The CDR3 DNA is TGTGCCAGCAGCGCCCAACAGGGGCGGGAAAACACCATATATTTT.

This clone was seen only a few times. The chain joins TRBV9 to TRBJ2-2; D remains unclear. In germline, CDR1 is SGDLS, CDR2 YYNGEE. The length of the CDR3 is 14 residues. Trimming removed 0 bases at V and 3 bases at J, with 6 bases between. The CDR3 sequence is CASSVVVDTGELFF. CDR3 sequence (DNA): TGTGCCAGCAGCGTAGTAGTTGACACCGGGGAGCTGTTTTTT.

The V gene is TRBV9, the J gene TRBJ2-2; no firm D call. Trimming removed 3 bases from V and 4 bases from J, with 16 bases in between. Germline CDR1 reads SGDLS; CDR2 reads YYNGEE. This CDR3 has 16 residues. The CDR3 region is CASSGHRGVGTGELFF. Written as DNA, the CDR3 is TGTGCCAGCAGCGGGCATAGAGGTGTCGGCACCGGGGAGCTGTTTTTT.

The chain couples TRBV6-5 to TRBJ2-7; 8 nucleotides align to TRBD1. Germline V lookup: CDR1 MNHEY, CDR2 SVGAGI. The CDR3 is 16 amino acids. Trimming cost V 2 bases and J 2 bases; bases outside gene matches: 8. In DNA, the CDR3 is TGTGCCAGCAGTTACCAGGGGACAGGCAATCCCTACGAGCAGTACTTC. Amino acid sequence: CASSYQGTGNPYEQYF.

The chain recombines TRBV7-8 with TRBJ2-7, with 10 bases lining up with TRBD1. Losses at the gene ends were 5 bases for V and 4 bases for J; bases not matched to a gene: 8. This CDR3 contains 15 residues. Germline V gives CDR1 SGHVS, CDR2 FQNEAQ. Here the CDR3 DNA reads TGTGCCAGCAGCCGCCAGGGACAGGGGATTTACGAGCAGTACTTC. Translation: CASSRQGQGIYEQYF. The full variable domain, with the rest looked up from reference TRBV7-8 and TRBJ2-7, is GAGVSQSPRYKVAKRGQDVALRCDPISGHVSLFWYQQALGQGPEFLTYFQNEAQLDKSGLPSDRFFAERPEGSVSTLKIQRTQQEDSAVYLCASSRQGQGIYEQYFGPGTRLTVT.

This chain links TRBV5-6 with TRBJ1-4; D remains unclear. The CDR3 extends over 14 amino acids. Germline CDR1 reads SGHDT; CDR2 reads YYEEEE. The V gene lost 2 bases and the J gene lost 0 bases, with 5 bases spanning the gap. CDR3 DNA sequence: TGTGCCAGCAGCTTCTGGGCAACTAATGAAAAACTGTTTTTT. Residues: CASSFWATNEKLFF.

The CDR3 coding sequence is TGTGCCAGCAGCCTGAGGGAGTGGGAGACCCAGTACTTC. Its protein is CASSLREWETQYF. This sequence joins TRBV6-6 and TRBJ2-5, with D possibly matching TRBD2 (5 bases). CDR3 length: 13 residues. The V gene's germline CDR1 is MNHNY and CDR2 SVGAGI (reference sequence). V was trimmed by 6 bases and J by 5 bases, leaving 13 bases between them.

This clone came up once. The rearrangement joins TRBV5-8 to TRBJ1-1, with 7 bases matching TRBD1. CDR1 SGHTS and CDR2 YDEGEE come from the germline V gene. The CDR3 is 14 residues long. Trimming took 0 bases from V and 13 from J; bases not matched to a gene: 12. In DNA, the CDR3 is TGTGCCAGCAGCTTGGGGGGACAGAGGGAGACACTTTTCTTT. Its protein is CASSLGGQRETLFF.

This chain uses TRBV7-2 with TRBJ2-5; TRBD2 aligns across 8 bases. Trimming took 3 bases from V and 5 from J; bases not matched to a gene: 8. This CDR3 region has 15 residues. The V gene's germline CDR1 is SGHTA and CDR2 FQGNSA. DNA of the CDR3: TGTGCCAGCAGCTTTAACACGGGAGGGCGGGAGACCCAGTACTTC. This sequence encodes CASSFNTGGRETQYF.

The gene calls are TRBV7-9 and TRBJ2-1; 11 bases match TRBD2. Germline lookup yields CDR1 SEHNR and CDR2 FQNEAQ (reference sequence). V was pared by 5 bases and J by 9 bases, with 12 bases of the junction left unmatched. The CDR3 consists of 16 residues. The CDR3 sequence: CASSPDGTSGLLEQFF. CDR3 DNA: TGTGCCAGCAGCCCCGACGGGACTAGCGGACTTCTTGAGCAGTTCTTC. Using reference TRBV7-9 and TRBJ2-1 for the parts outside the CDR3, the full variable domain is DTGVSQNPRHKITKRGQNVTFRCDPISEHNRLYWYRQTLGQGPEFLTYFQNEAQLEKSRLLSDRFSAERPKGSFSTLEIQRTEQGDSAMYLCASSPDGTSGLLEQFFGPGTRLTVL.

CDR3: CASSQLATQYF. The CDR3 region has the DNA TGCGCCAGCAGCCAACTAGCTACGCAGTATTTT. The chain couples TRBV4-1 to TRBJ2-3; possible D gene TRBD2, 5 bases. The ends were cut back, 2 bases at V and 8 bases at J, with 5 bases in the middle. The length of the CDR3 is 11 residues. Germline lookup yields CDR1 MGHRA and CDR2 YSYEKL.

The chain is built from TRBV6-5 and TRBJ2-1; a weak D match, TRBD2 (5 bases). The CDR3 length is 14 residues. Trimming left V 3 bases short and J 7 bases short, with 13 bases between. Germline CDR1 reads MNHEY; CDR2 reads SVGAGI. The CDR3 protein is CASSYVGIGNEQFF. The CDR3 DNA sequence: TGTGCCAGCAGTTATGTCGGGATCGGAAATGAGCAGTTCTTC.

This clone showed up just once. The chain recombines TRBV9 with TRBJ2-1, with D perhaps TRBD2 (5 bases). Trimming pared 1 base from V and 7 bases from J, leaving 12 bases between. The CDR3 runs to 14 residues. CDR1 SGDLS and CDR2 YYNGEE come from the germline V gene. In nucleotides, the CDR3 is TGTGCCAGCAGCGTACTACTTTCGGGGAATGAGCAGTTCTTC. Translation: CASSVLLSGNEQFF.

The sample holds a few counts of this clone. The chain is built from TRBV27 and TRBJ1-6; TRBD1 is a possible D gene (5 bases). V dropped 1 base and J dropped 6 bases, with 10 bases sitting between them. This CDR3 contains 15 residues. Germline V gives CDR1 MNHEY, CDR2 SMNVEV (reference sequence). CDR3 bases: TGTGCCAGCAGTTTATTGCAGGGAACTAATTCACCCCTCCACTTT. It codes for CASSLLQGTNSPLHF.

CDR3 amino acids: CASNSGTNYEQYF. The CDR3 nucleotides are TGTGCCAGCAATTCCGGGACAAACTACGAGCAGTACTTC. The genes are TRBV6-1 and TRBJ2-7; perhaps TRBD1 as D (6 bases). Trimming took off 7 bases at V and 3 bases at J, with 13 bases between the two ends. This CDR3 contains 13 residues. Germline CDR1 is MNHNS and CDR2 is SASEGT.

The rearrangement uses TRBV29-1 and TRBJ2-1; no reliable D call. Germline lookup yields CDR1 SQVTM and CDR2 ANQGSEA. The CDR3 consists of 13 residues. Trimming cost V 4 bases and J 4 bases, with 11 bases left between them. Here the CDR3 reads CSVGPGPYNEQFF. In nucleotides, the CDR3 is TGCAGCGTTGGGCCGGGCCCATACAATGAGCAGTTCTTC.

CDR3 sequence: CAISEGTGEVGYGYTF. The CDR3 DNA is TGTGCCATCAGTGAAGGGACAGGGGAGGTTGGCTATGGCTACACCTTC. V usage is TRBV10-3 and J usage is TRBJ1-2, with 10 nucleotides matching TRBD1. The CDR3 contains 16 residues. CDR1 is ENHRY and CDR2 is SYGVKD in the germline V gene. Unmatched junction bases numbered 8, after V lost 3 bases and J lost 4 bases.

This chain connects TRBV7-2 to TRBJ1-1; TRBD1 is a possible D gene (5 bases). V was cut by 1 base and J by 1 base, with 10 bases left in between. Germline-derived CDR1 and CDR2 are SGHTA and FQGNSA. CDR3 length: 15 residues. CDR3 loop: CASSLVGRANTEAFF. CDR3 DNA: TGTGCCAGCAGCTTAGTCGGCAGGGCGAACACTGAAGCTTTCTTT.

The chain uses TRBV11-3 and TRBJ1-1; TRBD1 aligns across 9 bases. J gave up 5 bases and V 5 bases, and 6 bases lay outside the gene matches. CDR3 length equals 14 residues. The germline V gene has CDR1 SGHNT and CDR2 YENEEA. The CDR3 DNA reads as TGTGCCAGCAGCCTACAGGGGGCGCGTACTGAAGCTTTCTTT. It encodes CASSLQGARTEAFF.

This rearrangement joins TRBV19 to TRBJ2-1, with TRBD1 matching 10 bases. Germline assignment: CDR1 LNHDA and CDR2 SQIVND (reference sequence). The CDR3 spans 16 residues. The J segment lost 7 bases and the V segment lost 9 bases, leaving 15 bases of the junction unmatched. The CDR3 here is CASTGLGQGSRNEQFF. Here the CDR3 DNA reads TGTGCCAGCACTGGGCTGGGACAGGGGTCGAGGAATGAGCAGTTCTTC.